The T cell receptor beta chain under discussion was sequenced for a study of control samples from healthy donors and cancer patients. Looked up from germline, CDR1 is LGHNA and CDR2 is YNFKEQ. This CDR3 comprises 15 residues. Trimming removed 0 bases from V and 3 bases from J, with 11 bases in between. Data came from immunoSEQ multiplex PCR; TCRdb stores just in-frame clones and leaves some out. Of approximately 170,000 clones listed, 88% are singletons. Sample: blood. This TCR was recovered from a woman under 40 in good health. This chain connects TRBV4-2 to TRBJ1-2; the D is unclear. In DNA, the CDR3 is TGTGCCAGCAGCCAAGAAGGCGGAAGGGACTATGGCTACACCTTC. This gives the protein CASSQEGGRDYGYTF.